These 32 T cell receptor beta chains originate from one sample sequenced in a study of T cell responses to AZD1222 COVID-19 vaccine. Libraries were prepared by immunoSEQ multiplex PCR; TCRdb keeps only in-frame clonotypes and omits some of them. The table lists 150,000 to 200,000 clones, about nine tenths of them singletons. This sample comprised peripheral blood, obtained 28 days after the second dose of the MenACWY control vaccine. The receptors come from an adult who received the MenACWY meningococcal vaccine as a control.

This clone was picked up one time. As DNA, the CDR3 is TGTGCCAGCAGTTCACGGGTGAAGAACTATGGCTACACCTTC. Its protein is CASSSRVKNYGYTF. This chain joins TRBV6-5 and TRBJ1-2; D is unresolved. The V end lost 4 bases, the J end lost 2 bases, and 11 bases lay between the germline ends. The CDR3 totals 14 residues. Germline assignment: CDR1 MNHEY and CDR2 SVGAGI.

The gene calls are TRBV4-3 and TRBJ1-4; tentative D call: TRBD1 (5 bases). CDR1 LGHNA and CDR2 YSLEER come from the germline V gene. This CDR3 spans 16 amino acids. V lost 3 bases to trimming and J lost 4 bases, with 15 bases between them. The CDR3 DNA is TGCGCCAGCAGCCATCACACGGGGGAGAATAATGAAAAACTGTTTTTT. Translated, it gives CASSHHTGENNEKLFF.

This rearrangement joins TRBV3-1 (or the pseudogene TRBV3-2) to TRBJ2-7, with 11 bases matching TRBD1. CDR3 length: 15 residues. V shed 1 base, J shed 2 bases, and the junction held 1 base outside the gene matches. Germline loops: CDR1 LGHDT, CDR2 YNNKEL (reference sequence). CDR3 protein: CASSQGDRGTYEQYF. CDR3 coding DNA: TGTGCCAGCAGCCAAGGGGACAGGGGGACCTACGAGCAGTACTTC.

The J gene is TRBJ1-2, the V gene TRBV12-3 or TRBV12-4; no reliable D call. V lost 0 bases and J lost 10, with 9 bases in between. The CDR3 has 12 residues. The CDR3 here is CASSLAGIAYTF. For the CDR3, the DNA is TGTGCCAGCAGTTTAGCAGGGATTGCCTACACCTTC.

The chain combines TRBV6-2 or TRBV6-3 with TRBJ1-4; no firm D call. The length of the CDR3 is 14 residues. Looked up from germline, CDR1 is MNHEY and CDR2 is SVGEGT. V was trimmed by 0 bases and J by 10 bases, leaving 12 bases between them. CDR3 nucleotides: TGTGCCAGCAGTTACTCCCATAACCCGGGAAAACTGTTTTTT. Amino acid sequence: CASSYSHNPGKLFF.

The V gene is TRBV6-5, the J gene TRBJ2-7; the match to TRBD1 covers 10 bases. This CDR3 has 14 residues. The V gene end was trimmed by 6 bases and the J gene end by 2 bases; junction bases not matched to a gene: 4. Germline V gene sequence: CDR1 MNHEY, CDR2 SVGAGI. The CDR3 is CASSDRGPTYEQYF. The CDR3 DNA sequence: TGTGCCAGCAGCGACAGGGGGCCAACCTACGAGCAGTACTTC.

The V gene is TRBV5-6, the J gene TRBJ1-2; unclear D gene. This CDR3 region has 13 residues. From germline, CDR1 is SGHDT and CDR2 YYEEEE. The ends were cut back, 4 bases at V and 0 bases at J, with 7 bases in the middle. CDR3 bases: TGTGCCAGCAGCCAGACAACTAACTATGGCTACACCTTC. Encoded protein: CASSQTTNYGYTF.

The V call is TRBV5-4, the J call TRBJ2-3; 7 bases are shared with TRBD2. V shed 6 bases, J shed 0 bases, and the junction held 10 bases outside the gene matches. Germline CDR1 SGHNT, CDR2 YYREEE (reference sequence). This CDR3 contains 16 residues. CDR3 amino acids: CASNLDTGLSTDTQYF. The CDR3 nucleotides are TGTGCCAGCAACCTAGATACGGGACTAAGCACAGATACGCAGTATTTT.

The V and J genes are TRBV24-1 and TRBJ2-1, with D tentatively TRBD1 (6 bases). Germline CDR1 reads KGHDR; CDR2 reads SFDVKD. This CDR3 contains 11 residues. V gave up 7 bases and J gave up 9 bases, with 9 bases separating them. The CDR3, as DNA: TGTGCCACCAGGACAGGATCTGAGCAGTTCTTC. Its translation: CATRTGSEQFF.

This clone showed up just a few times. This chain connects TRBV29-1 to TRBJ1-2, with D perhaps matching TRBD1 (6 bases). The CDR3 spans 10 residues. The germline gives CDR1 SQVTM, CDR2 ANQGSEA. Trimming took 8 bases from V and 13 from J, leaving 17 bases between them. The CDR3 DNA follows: TGCAGCCCCAACAGGGAATCGGGCACCTTC. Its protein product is CSPNRESGTF.

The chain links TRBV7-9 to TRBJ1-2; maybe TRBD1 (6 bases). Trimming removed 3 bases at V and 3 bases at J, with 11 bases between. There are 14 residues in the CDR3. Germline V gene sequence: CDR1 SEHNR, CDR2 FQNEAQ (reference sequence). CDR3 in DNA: TGTGCCAGCAGCTTTGGCCAGGGGTACTATGGCTACACCTTC. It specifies CASSFGQGYYGYTF.

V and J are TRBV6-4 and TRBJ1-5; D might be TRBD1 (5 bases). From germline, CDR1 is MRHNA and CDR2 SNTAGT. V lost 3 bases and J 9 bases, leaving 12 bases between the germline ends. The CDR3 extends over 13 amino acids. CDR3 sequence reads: CASSEGHGGPQHF. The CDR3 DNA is TGTGCCAGCAGTGAGGGGCACGGAGGGCCCCAGCATTTT.

The CDR3 bases are TGTGCCAGCAGCTTAGGGCTGGGGGTAGGCTCCAATCAGCCCCAGCATTTT. Translation gives CASSLGLGVGSNQPQHF. The rearrangement uses TRBV7-9 and TRBJ1-5, with D possibly matching TRBD1 (5 bases). V was trimmed by 1 base and J by 3 bases, leaving 16 bases between them. The CDR3 contains 17 residues. Germline loops: CDR1 SEHNR, CDR2 FQNEAQ (reference sequence).

The CDR3 region is CASSPAGSGNTIYF. CDR3 DNA: TGTGCCAGCTCCCCGGCCGGCTCTGGAAACACCATATATTTT. The chain couples TRBV18 to TRBJ1-3; D remains unclear. The CDR3 contains 14 residues. With 6 bases removed from V and 0 bases from J, the gap between germline ends came to 9 bases. CDR1 is KGHSH, CDR2 LQKENI, per germline.

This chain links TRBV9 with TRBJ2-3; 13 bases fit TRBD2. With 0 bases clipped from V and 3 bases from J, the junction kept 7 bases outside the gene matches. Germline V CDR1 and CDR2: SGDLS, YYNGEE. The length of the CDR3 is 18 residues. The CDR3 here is CASSVASRTSGSTDTQYF. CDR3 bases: TGTGCCAGCAGCGTAGCTAGTAGGACTAGCGGGAGTACAGATACGCAGTATTTT.

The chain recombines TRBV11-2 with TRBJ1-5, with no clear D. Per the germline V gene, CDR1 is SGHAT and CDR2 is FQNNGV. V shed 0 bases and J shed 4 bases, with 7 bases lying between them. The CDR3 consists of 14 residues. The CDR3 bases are TGTGCCAGCAGCTTAGAAGGTGGGAATCAGCCCCAGCATTTT. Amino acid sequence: CASSLEGGNQPQHF. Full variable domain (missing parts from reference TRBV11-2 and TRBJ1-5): EAGVAQSPRYKIIEKRQSVAFWCNPISGHATLYWYQQILGQGPKLLIQFQNNGVVDDSQLPKDRFSAERLKGVDSTLKIQPAKLEDSAVYLCASSLEGGNQPQHFGDGTRLSIL.

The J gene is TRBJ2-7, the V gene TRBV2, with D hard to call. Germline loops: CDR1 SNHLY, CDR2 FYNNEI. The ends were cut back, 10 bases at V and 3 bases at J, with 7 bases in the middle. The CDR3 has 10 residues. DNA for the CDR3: TGTGCCACCCGGATCTACGAGCAGTACTTC. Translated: CATRIYEQYF. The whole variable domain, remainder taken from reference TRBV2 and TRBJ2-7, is EPEVTQTPSHQVTQMGQEVILRCVPISNHLYFYWYRQILGQKVEFLVSFYNNEISEKSEIFDDQFSVERPDGSNFTLKIRSTKLEDSAMYFCATRIYEQYFGPGTRLTVT.

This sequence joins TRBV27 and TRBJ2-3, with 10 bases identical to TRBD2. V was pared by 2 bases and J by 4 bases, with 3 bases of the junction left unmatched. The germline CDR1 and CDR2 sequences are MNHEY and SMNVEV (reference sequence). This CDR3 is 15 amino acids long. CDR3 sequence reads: CASSLRAGGADTQYF. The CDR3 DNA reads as TGTGCCAGCAGTTTACGAGCGGGAGGGGCAGATACGCAGTATTTT.

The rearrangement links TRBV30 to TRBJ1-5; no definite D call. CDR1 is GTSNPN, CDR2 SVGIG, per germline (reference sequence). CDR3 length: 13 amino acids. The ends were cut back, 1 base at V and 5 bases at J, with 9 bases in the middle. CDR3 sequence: CAWSAAGDQPQHF. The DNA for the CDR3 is TGTGCCTGGAGTGCAGCTGGCGATCAGCCCCAGCATTTT. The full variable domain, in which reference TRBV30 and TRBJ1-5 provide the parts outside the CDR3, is SQTIHQWPATLVQPVGSPLSLECTVEGTSNPNLYWYRQAAGRGLQLLFYSVGIGQISSEVPQNLSASRPQDRQFILSSKKLLLSDSGFYLCAWSAAGDQPQHFGDGTRLSIL.

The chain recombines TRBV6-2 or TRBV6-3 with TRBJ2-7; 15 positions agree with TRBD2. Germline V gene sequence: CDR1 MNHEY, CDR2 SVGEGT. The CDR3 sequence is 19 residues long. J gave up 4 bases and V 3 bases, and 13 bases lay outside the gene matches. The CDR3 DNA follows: TGTGCCAGCAGTTATTTTTCGGGGACTAGCGGGAGGATCGGGTACGAGCAGTACTTC. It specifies CASSYFSGTSGRIGYEQYF.

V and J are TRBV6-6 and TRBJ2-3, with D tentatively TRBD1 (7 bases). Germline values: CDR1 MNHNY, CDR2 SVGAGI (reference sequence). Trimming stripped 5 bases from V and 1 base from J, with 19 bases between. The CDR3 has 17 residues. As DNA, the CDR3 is TGTGCCAGCAGTCCGCCCCCAGGAGGGGGCGGCACAGATACGCAGTATTTT. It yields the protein CASSPPPGGGGTDTQYF.

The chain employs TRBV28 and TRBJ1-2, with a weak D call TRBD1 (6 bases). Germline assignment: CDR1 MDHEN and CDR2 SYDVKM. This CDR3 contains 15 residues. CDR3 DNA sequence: TGTGCGACAAGCCAGGGAGGGGGAGGGCACTATGGCTACACCTTC. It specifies CATSQGGGGHYGYTF.

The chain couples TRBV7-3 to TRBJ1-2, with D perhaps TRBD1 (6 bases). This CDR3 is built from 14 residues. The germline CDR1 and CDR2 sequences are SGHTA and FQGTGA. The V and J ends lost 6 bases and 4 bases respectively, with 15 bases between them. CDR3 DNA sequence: TGTGCCAGCAGTTTGACAGGTTCGGGCTATGGCTACACCTTC. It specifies CASSLTGSGYGYTF.

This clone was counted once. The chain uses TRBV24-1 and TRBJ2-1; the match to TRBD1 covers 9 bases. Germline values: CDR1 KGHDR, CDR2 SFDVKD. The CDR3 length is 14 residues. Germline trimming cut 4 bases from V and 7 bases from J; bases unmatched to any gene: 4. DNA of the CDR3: TGTGCCACCAGTGACCCCGGGACAGGGAATGAGCAGTTCTTC. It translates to CATSDPGTGNEQFF.

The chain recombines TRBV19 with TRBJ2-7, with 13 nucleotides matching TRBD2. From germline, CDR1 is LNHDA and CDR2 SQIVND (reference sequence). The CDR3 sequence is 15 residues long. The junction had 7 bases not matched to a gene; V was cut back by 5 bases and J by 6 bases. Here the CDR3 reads CASSPLAGGPGEQYF. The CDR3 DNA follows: TGTGCCAGTAGTCCACTAGCGGGAGGGCCGGGCGAGCAGTACTTC.

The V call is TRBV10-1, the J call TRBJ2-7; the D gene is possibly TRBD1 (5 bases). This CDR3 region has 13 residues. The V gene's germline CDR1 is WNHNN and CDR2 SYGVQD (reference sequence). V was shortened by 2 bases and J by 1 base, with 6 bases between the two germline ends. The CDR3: CASSEQGSYEQYF. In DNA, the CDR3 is TGCGCCAGCAGTGAGCAGGGTTCCTACGAGCAGTACTTC.

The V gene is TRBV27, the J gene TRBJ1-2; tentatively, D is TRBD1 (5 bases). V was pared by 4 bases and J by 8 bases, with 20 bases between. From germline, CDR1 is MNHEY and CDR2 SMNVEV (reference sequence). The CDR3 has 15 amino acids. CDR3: CASSSPQASLGGYTF. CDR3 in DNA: TGTGCCAGCAGTTCGCCACAGGCTTCCCTCGGGGGCTACACCTTC.

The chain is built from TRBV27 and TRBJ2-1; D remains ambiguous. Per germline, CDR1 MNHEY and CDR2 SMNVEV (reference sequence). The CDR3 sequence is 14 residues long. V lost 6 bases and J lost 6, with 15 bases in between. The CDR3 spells CASRWSGMSNEQFF. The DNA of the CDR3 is TGTGCCAGCAGGTGGTCTGGGATGAGCAATGAGCAGTTCTTC.

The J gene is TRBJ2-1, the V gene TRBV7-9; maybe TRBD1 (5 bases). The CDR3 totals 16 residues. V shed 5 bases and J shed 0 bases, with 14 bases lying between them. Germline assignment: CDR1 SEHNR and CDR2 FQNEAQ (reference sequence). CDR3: CASSPGRRSSYNEQFF. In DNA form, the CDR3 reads TGTGCCAGCAGCCCAGGGCGCCGTAGCTCCTACAATGAGCAGTTCTTC.

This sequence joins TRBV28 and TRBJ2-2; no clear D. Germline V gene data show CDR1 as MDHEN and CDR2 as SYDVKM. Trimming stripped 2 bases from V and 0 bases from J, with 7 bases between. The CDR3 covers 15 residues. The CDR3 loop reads CASSLGLANTGELFF. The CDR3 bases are TGTGCCAGCAGTTTAGGGCTCGCGAACACCGGGGAGCTGTTTTTT.

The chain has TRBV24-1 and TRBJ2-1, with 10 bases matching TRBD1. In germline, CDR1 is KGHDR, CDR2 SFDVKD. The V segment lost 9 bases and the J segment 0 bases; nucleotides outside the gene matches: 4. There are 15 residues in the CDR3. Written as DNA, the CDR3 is TGTGCCACCGGGACAGGGGATCGCTCCTACAATGAGCAGTTCTTC. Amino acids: CATGTGDRSYNEQFF.

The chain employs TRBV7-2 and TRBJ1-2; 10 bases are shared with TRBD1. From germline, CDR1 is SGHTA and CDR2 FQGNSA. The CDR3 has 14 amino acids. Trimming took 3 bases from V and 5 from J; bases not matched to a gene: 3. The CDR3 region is CASSLGQGPYGYTF. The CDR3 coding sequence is TGTGCCAGCAGCTTGGGACAGGGGCCTTATGGCTACACCTTC.